This passage covers 25 T cell receptor beta chains from one sample sequenced in a study of Tregs in tolerant kidney transplant recipients. The assay was immunoSEQ multiplex PCR, and TCRdb's table has in-frame clones only and misses some. Here the sample spans more than 90,000 clones, over 85% being singletons. Related graft donors supplied nonmyeloablative bone marrow transplants, and mixed chimerism was transient. Specimen: CD4+ T cells from blood (PBMCs), collected 12 months after the transplant. Receptors originate from a human patient who received a combined kidney and bone marrow transplant. Some T cells may have originated in the graft donor.

The chain recombines TRBV13 with TRBJ2-4; D is unresolved. The CDR3 runs to 17 residues. Per the germline V gene, CDR1 is PRHDT and CDR2 is FYEKMQ (reference sequence). The germline V and J ends were trimmed by 4 bases and 8 bases, with 24 bases remaining between them. The CDR3: CASSSYSRLRRSHIQYF. The CDR3 coding sequence is TGTGCCAGCAGCTCCTACTCTCGACTGCGCCGGAGCCACATTCAGTACTTC.

The genes are TRBV10-3 and TRBJ2-1; 7 bases match TRBD2. Germline V lookup: CDR1 ENHRY, CDR2 SYGVKD. CDR3 length equals 13 residues. Trimming cost V 8 bases and J 2 bases; bases outside gene matches: 3. The DNA of the CDR3 is TGTGCCATCCGGACTAGTCCCTACAATGAGCAGTTCTTC. Its translation: CAIRTSPYNEQFF.

V and J are TRBV7-9 and TRBJ1-2; 7 bases align to TRBD1. Trimming removed 5 bases from V and 4 bases from J; junction bases left unmatched: 16. The CDR3 has 17 residues. Germline CDR1 is SEHNR and CDR2 is FQNEAQ (reference sequence). In DNA form, the CDR3 reads TGTGCCAGCAGCCTATCCGGACAGGTACCCTCTCGCTATGGCTACACCTTC. Translated: CASSLSGQVPSRYGYTF. Looking up the rest from reference TRBV7-9 and TRBJ1-2 gives the full variable domain: DTGVSQNPRHKITKRGQNVTFRCDPISEHNRLYWYRQTLGQGPEFLTYFQNEAQLEKSRLLSDRFSAERPKGSFSTLEIQRTEQGDSAMYLCASSLSGQVPSRYGYTFGSGTRLTVV.

This clone was seen once. The rearrangement joins TRBV28 to TRBJ2-7; weak D call: TRBD2 (6 bases). The V and J ends lost 2 bases and 6 bases respectively, with 14 bases between them. The CDR3 has 14 residues. CDR1 is MDHEN, CDR2 SYDVKM, per germline. The CDR3 coding sequence is TGTGCCAGCAGTTTAGTCGGGGGTGACCGCGAGCAGTACTTC. Protein: CASSLVGGDREQYF.

J is TRBJ2-1 and V is TRBV5-4; 12 bases agree with TRBD2. CDR3 length equals 16 residues. V lost 0 bases, J lost 7 bases, and 5 bases stayed unmatched. Germline CDR1 SGHNT, CDR2 YYREEE (reference sequence). The CDR3 DNA reads as TGTGCCAGCAGCTTGGCCAAGACTAGCGGGGGTAATGAGCAGTTCTTC. Translating gives CASSLAKTSGGNEQFF.

A word on this clone: This sample includes further DNA sequences coding for the same CDR3. The CDR3 DNA sequence: TGCGCCAGCAGTTCCCTCACCCGAGGACAAAATTCACCCCTCCACTTT. Translation: CASSSLTRGQNSPLHF. The V and J genes are TRBV4-1 and TRBJ1-6; tentatively, D is TRBD1 (5 bases). Germline CDR1 reads MGHRA; CDR2 reads YSYEKL. Trimming pared 6 bases from V and 7 bases from J, leaving 19 bases between. The CDR3 is 16 amino acids.

V gene TRBV5-1 combines with J gene TRBJ2-5, with unresolved D. Trimming removed 4 bases at V and 2 bases at J, with 3 bases between. This CDR3 spans 11 amino acids. Per germline, CDR1 SGHRS and CDR2 YFSETQ. CDR3 sequence (DNA): TGCGCCAGCAGCCAGCAAGAGACCCAGTACTTC. Amino acids: CASSQQETQYF.

This clone was detected only once. V and J are TRBV7-9 and TRBJ1-1, with 7 bases matching TRBD1. The germline gives CDR1 SEHNR, CDR2 FQNEAQ (reference sequence). The CDR3 is 15 residues long. V was clipped by 2 bases and J by 3 bases; unmatched bases: 6. CDR3 nucleotide sequence: TGTGCCAGCAGCTTAAGACAGGGTCGGGACACTGAAGCTTTCTTT. Translation: CASSLRQGRDTEAFF.

V gene TRBV5-4 combines with J gene TRBJ2-5; 10 bases fit TRBD1. The CDR3 spans 16 residues. Per germline, CDR1 SGHNT and CDR2 YYREEE (reference sequence). V trimming: 4 bases; J trimming: 5 bases; junction bases outside the gene matches: 11. The CDR3 protein is CASSRPGQGVWETQYF. The CDR3 nucleotides read TGTGCCAGCAGCCGTCCCGGACAGGGGGTCTGGGAGACCCAGTACTTC.

This clone has a single count. The chain employs TRBV11-1 and TRBJ2-3; TRBD1 agrees at 11 bases. The germline V gene has CDR1 SGHAT and CDR2 FQDESV (reference sequence). The CDR3 is made up of 15 amino acids. J was trimmed by 7 bases and V by 4 bases; bases with no gene match: 7. DNA of the CDR3: TGTGCCAGCAGCTGGGGGACAGGGGGTAGGAATACGCAGTATTTT. Protein sequence: CASSWGTGGRNTQYF.

V gene TRBV15 combines with J gene TRBJ1-3; D ambiguous. Trimming cost V 4 bases and J 6 bases, with 19 bases left between them. Germline assignment: CDR1 LNHNV and CDR2 YYDKDF (reference sequence). The CDR3 consists of 16 residues. The CDR3 here is CATSTPSRRSVNTIYF. The CDR3 DNA reads as TGTGCCACCAGCACTCCGTCCCGGAGGTCGGTAAACACCATATATTTT.

This clone showed up just once. The CDR3 DNA is TGTGCCAGCACCCCCATTCTGACAGGGAGACTCGAGAACAATGAGCAGTTCTTC. Residues: CASTPILTGRLENNEQFF. This rearrangement joins TRBV9 to TRBJ2-1; 7 bases are shared with TRBD1. CDR1 and CDR2 from the germline V gene are SGDLS and YYNGEE. CDR3 length: 18 residues. The V and J ends lost 6 bases and 5 bases, in that order; junction bases with no gene match: 20.

This clone has just one count. The chain uses TRBV10-3 and TRBJ2-7; TRBD2 agrees at 11 bases. CDR3 length: 12 residues. Germline assignment: CDR1 ENHRY and CDR2 SYGVKD. CDR3 in amino acids: CGTSGGSYEQYF. The CDR3 DNA follows: TGTGGTACTAGCGGGGGTTCCTACGAGCAGTACTTC.

This chain connects TRBV10-3 to TRBJ1-4; D ambiguous. In germline, CDR1 is ENHRY, CDR2 SYGVKD. V lost 8 bases and J 4 bases, leaving 5 bases between the germline ends. There are 11 residues in the CDR3. DNA for the CDR3: TGTGCCATCCGGAGTAATGAAAAACTGTTTTTT. Translation gives CAIRSNEKLFF.

The rearrangement uses TRBV5-4 and TRBJ2-7, with 9 bases aligning to TRBD1. V was clipped by 4 bases and J by 4 bases; unmatched bases: 12. From germline, CDR1 is SGHNT and CDR2 YYREEE (reference sequence). The CDR3 is made up of 16 amino acids. The CDR3 loop is CASSAGRDREWYEQYF. DNA of the CDR3: TGTGCCAGCAGCGCGGGAAGGGACAGGGAATGGTACGAGCAGTACTTC.

On this clone itself: At one boundary the junction diverges from the germline segment, which might be a read error. This CDR3 is CASSLWEQWVNSPLHF. Here the CDR3 DNA reads TGTGCCAGCAGCTTATGGGAGCAGTGGGTTAATTCCCCCCTCCACTTT. V gene TRBV7-9 combines with J gene TRBJ1-6, with D uncertain. The CDR3 has 16 amino acids. Per germline, CDR1 SEHNR and CDR2 FQNEAQ (reference sequence).

The V and J genes are TRBV10-3 and TRBJ1-3; perhaps TRBD1 as D (5 bases). Germline assignment: CDR1 ENHRY and CDR2 SYGVKD. The CDR3 is 12 residues long. Trimming cost V 7 bases and J 7 bases, with 11 bases left between them. In DNA, the CDR3 is TGTGCCATCAAAGGGGCGGGGAACACCATATATTTT. Protein product: CAIKGAGNTIYF.

The V call is TRBV5-4, the J call TRBJ2-7, with 7 bases fitting TRBD1. Germline CDR1 reads SGHNT; CDR2 reads YYREEE (reference sequence). Germline trimming cut 4 bases from V and 3 bases from J; bases unmatched to any gene: 7. The CDR3 totals 14 residues. The DNA of the CDR3 is TGTGCCAGCAGCAATAGGGACAGCTACTACGAGCAGTACTTC. Protein: CASSNRDSYYEQYF.

This chain connects TRBV19 to TRBJ2-7; TRBD1 aligns across 7 bases. CDR1 and CDR2 (germline): LNHDA, SQIVND (reference sequence). This CDR3 comprises 14 residues. V lost 1 base to trimming and J lost 1 base; unmatched junction nucleotides: 1. The CDR3 DNA is TGTGCCAGTAGTATAGGGACAGGTTCCTACGAGCAGTACTTC. It encodes CASSIGTGSYEQYF.

The chain employs TRBV5-1 and TRBJ2-4, with 9 bases aligning to TRBD1. The CDR3 sequence is 15 residues long. With V trimmed by 7 bases and J by 5 bases, 10 bases remained unmatched. The germline gives CDR1 SGHRS, CDR2 YFSETQ. The CDR3 DNA follows: TGCGCCAGCCGTAGACCGGGACAGGGCCAAAACATTCAGTACTTC. Residues: CASRRPGQGQNIQYF.

This chain uses TRBV7-3 with TRBJ2-1; TRBD2 matches at 14 bases. The CDR3 sequence is 18 residues long. V shed 6 bases, J shed 1 base, and the junction held 8 bases outside the gene matches. From germline, CDR1 is SGHTA and CDR2 FQGTGA. The CDR3 is CASRMIGTSGGSYNEQFF. DNA of the CDR3: TGTGCCAGCAGAATGATAGGGACTAGCGGGGGTTCCTACAATGAGCAGTTCTTC.

This rearrangement joins TRBV21-1 to TRBJ2-3; TRBD2 is taken as the D call from the table, unchecked against the DNA. TRBV21-1 is reported as a pseudogene. This CDR3 has 18 amino acids. CDR3 DNA sequence: TGTGCCAGCAGCAAAGCGCTTACAGCGGGAGATGGCACAGATACGCAGTATTTT. Its protein is CASSKALTAGDGTDTQYF.

The chain combines TRBV5-5 with TRBJ1-3; D remains ambiguous. The V end was cut by 0 bases, the J end by 0 bases, with 7 bases between. The CDR3 spans 15 residues. Germline lookup yields CDR1 SGHKS and CDR2 YYEKEE (reference sequence). The CDR3: CASSLGGNSGNTIYF. The CDR3 DNA sequence: TGTGCCAGCAGCTTGGGAGGCAACTCTGGAAACACCATATATTTT.

J is TRBJ2-1 and V is TRBV7-9, with D tentatively TRBD2 (6 bases). V was shortened by 5 bases and J by 10 bases, with 24 bases between the two germline ends. This CDR3 has 16 residues. The germline CDR1 and CDR2 sequences are SEHNR and FQNEAQ (reference sequence). CDR3 loop: CASSRGTSYLIVEQFF. In DNA form, the CDR3 reads TGTGCCAGCAGCCGCGGTACTAGCTACCTAATTGTAGAGCAGTTCTTC.

The J gene is TRBJ2-7, the V gene TRBV30; the D gene is possibly TRBD2 (6 bases). From germline, CDR1 is GTSNPN and CDR2 SVGIG (reference sequence). The CDR3 totals 12 residues. V was clipped by 4 bases and J by 3 bases, with 10 bases between them. The DNA of the CDR3 is TGTGCCTGGACAGGAGGGGACTACGAGCAGTACTTC. Translated, it gives CAWTGGDYEQYF.